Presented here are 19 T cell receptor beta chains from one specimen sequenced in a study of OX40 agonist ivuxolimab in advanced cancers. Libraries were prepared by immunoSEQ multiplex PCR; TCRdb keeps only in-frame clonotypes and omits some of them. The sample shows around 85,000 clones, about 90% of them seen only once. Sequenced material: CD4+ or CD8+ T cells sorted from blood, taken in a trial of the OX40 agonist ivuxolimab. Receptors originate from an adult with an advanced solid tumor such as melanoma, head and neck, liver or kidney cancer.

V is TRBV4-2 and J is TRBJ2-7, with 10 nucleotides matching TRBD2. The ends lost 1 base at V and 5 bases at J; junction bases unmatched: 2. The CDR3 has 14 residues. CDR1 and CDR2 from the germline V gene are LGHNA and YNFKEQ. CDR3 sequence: CASSQGLAGDEQYF. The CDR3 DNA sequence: TGTGCCAGCAGCCAAGGGCTAGCGGGAGACGAGCAGTACTTC.

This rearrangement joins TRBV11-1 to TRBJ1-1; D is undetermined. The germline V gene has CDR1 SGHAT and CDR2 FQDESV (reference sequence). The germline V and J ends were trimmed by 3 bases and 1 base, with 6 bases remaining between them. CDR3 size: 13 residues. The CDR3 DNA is TGTGCCAGCAGCTTTAATCCGAACACTGAAGCTTTCTTT. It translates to CASSFNPNTEAFF.

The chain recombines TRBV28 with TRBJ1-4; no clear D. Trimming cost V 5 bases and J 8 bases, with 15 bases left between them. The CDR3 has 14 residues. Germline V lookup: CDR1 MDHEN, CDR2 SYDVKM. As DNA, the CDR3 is TGTGCCAGCAGTAGCCAGACCCGGTGGGAAAAACTGTTTTTT. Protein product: CASSSQTRWEKLFF.

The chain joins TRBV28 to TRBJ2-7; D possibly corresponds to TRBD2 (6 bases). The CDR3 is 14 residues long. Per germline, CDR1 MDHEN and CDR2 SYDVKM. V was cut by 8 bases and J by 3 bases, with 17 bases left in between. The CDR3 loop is CASCREKPNYEQYF. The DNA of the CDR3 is TGTGCCAGCTGTCGGGAGAAGCCCAACTACGAGCAGTACTTC.

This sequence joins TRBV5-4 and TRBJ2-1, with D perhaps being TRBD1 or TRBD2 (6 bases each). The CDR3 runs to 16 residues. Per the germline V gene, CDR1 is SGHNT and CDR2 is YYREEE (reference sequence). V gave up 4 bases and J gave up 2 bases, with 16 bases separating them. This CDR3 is CASSPAPGATYNEQFF. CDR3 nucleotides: TGTGCCAGCAGCCCCGCCCCGGGGGCGACCTACAATGAGCAGTTCTTC.

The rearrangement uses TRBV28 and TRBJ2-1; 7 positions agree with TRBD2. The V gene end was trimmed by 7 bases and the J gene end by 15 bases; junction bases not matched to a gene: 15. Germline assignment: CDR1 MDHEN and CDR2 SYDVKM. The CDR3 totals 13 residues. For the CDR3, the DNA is TGTGCCAGCACCCTGCTGGGGAGGGATCGAACGTTCTTC. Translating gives CASTLLGRDRTFF. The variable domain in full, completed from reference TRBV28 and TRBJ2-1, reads DVKVTQSSRYLVKRTGEKVFLECVQDMDHENMFWYRQDPGLGLRLIYFSYDVKMKEKGDIPEGYSVSREKKERFSLILESASTNQTSMYLCASTLLGRDRTFFGPGTRLTVL.

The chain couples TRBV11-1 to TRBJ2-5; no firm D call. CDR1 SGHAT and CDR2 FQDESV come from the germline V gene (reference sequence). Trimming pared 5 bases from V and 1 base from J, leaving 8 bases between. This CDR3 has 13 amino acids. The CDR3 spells CASSQPSQETQYF. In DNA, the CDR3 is TGTGCCAGCAGCCAACCTAGCCAAGAGACCCAGTACTTC.

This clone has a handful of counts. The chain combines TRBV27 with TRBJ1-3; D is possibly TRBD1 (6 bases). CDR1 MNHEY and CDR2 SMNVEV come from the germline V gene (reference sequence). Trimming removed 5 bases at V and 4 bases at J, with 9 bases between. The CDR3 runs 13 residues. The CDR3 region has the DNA TGTGCCAGCAGTCAGGGGAGGGGAAACACCATATATTTT. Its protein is CASSQGRGNTIYF.

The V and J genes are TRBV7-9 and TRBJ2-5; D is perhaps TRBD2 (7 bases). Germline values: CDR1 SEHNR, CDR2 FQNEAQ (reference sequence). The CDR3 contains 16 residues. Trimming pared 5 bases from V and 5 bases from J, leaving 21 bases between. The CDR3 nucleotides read TGTGCCAGCAGCAGCACAGGGATAGCGGGTAGGGAGACCCAGTACTTC. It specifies CASSSTGIAGRETQYF.

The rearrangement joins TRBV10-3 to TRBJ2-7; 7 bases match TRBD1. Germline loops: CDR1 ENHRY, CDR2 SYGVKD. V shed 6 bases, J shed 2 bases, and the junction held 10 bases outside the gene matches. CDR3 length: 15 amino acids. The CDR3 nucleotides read TGTGCCATCAGGTCGGGGAGACAGGGTCCCTACGAGCAGTACTTC. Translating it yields CAIRSGRQGPYEQYF.

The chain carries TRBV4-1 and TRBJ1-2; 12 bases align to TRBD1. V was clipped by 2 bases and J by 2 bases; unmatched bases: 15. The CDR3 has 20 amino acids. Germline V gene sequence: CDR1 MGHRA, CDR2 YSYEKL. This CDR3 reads CASSQPSYRDRGHENYGYTF. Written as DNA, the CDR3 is TGCGCCAGCAGCCAACCTTCATACCGGGACAGGGGGCATGAAAACTATGGCTACACCTTC.

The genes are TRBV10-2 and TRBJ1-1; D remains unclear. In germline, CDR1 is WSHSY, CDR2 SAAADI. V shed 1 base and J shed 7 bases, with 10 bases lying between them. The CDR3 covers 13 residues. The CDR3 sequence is CASSEYGSLEAFF. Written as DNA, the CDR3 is TGCGCCAGCAGTGAGTATGGATCGCTTGAAGCTTTCTTT.

The CDR3 loop is CASSLNYNTEAFF. The DNA for the CDR3 is TGTGCCAGCAGCTTAAATTATAACACTGAAGCTTTCTTT. V gene TRBV7-3 combines with J gene TRBJ1-1; D ambiguous. Germline CDR1 reads SGHTA; CDR2 reads FQGTGA. The CDR3 is made up of 13 amino acids. The V and J ends lost 1 base and 2 bases respectively, with 5 bases between them.

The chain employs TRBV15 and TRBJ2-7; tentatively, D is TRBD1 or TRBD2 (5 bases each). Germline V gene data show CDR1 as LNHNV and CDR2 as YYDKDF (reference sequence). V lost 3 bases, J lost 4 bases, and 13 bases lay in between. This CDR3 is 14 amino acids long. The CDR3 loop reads CATSRSHGAYEQYF. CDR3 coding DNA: TGTGCCACCAGCAGGTCCCACGGGGCGTACGAGCAGTACTTC.

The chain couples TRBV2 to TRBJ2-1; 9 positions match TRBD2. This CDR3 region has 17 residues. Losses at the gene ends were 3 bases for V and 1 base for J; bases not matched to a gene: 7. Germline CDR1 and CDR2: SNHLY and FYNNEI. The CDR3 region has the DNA TGTGCCAGCAGTGATAGCGGGGGACTATATTCCTACAATGAGCAGTTCTTC. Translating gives CASSDSGGLYSYNEQFF.

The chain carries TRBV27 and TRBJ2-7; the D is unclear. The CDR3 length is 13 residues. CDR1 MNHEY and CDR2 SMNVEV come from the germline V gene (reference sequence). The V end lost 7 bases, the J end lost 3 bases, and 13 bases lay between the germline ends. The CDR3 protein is CASKDGPFYEQYF. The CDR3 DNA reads TGTGCCAGCAAGGACGGGCCATTCTACGAGCAGTACTTC.

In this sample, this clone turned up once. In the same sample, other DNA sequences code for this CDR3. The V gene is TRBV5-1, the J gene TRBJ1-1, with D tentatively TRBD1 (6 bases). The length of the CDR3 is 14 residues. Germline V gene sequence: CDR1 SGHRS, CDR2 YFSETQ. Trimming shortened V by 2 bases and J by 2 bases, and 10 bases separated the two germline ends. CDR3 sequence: CASSLEGHNTEAFF. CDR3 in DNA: TGCGCCAGCAGCTTAGAGGGACACAACACTGAAGCTTTCTTT.

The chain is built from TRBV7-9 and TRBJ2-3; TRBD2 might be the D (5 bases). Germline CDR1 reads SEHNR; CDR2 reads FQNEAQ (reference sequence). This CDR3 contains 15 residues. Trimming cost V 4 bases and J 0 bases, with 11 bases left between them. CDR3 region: CASSSSGYSTDTQYF. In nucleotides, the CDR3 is TGTGCCAGCAGCTCCTCGGGGTACAGCACAGATACGCAGTATTTT.

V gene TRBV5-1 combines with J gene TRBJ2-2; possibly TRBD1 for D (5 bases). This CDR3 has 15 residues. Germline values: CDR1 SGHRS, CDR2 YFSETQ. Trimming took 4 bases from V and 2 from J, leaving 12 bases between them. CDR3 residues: CASSPGHPNTGELFF. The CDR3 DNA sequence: TGCGCCAGCAGCCCTGGACATCCTAACACCGGGGAGCTGTTTTTT.